This TCR beta chain originates from a study of T cell responses to AZD1222 COVID-19 vaccine. Some clones are missing from TCRdb's copy, which holds only in-frame ones; the method was immunoSEQ multiplex PCR. The sample lists about 100,000 clones; roughly nine tenths were seen once. The V and J ends lost 4 bases and 3 bases respectively, with 10 bases between them. Germline V gene sequence: CDR1 MDHEN, CDR2 SYDVKM. The CDR3 runs to 14 residues. This receptor was taken from an adult in good health. The sequencing here drew on peripheral blood, taken on day 0 of AZD1222 vaccination. The rearrangement uses TRBV28 and TRBJ1-5; tentatively, D is TRBD1 (6 bases). The CDR3, as DNA: TGTGCCAGCAGTTCCGGACAGATCAATCAGCCCCAGCATTTT. It is translated as CASSSGQINQPQHF. The whole variable domain, remainder taken from reference TRBV28 and TRBJ1-5, is DVKVTQSSRYLVKRTGEKVFLECVQDMDHENMFWYRQDPGLGLRLIYFSYDVKMKEKGDIPEGYSVSREKKERFSLILESASTNQTSMYLCASSSGQINQPQHFGDGTRLSIL.